Reported below is one T cell receptor (beta chain). Its antigen is undetermined. Via MiXCR, TCRdb re-called the 5' RACE reads, giving one row per CDR3 protein. The table has 1,800,000 or so distinct CDR3 sequences, around 33% seen once; the top ten hold about 0.27%. This sample stems from a study of identical twins. Germline V gene sequence: CDR1 SEHNR, CDR2 FQNEAQ (reference sequence). Trimming pared 3 bases from V and 6 bases from J, leaving 12 bases between. The CDR3 has 13 amino acids. The study's findings and limits: Twins shared out-of-frame alpha sequences with excess low generation probability.

The rearrangement uses TRBV7-9 and TRBJ2-7; D is ambiguous. The source of this sequence is a newborn girl in good health. Material for sequencing was cord blood. DNA for the CDR3: TGTGCCAGCAGCTTGTCTGATTTGCGCGAGCAGTACTTC. Residues: CASSLSDLREQYF. The full variable domain, with the rest looked up from reference TRBV7-9 and TRBJ2-7, is DTGVSQNPRHKITKRGQNVTFRCDPISEHNRLYWYRQTLGQGPEFLTYFQNEAQLEKSRLLSDRFSAERPKGSFSTLEIQRTEQGDSAMYLCASSLSDLREQYFGPGTRLTVT.